The 16 T cell receptor beta chains presented below share a single source sample, sequenced in a study of T cell responses to AZD1222 COVID-19 vaccine. The table came from immunoSEQ multiplex PCR; TCRdb's copy has only in-frame clones and leaves some out. Seen here are 150,000 to 200,000 clones, about 92% observed once, and the top ten hold 2.3%. Sample: peripheral blood, taken on day 0 of AZD1222 vaccination. The source is an adult in good health.

The rearrangement joins TRBV7-3 to TRBJ2-7, with TRBD1 identical over 9 bases. V was clipped by 5 bases and J by 5 bases; unmatched bases: 7. Germline CDR1 is SGHTA and CDR2 is FQGTGA. The CDR3 sequence is 14 residues long. The CDR3 loop is CASSLQGANHEQYF. For the CDR3, the DNA is TGTGCCAGCAGCCTACAGGGGGCTAACCACGAGCAGTACTTC.

J is TRBJ2-4 and V is TRBV9, with a tentative D call TRBD1 (5 bases). The CDR3 contains 14 residues. Germline-derived CDR1 and CDR2 are SGDLS and YYNGEE. The germline V and J ends were trimmed by 3 bases and 8 bases, with 15 bases remaining between them. CDR3 in DNA: TGTGCCAGCAGCGCGGATGGGGCGCCTTACATTCAGTACTTC. This encodes CASSADGAPYIQYF.

The chain recombines TRBV19 with TRBJ2-1, with 10 bases aligning to TRBD1. The germline V gene encodes CDR1 LNHDA and CDR2 SQIVND (reference sequence). This CDR3 has 18 residues. Trimming cost V 4 bases and J 0 bases; bases outside gene matches: 9. The CDR3 nucleotides read TGTGCCAGTAGTAAGGCGACAGGGGGCGCGGGCTCCTACAATGAGCAGTTCTTC. This gives the protein CASSKATGGAGSYNEQFF.

The genes are TRBV6-2 or TRBV6-3 and TRBJ2-2; tentatively, D is TRBD1 or TRBD2 (5 bases each). The CDR3 extends over 14 amino acids. The ends were cut back, 2 bases at V and 12 bases at J, with 16 bases in the middle. Germline V gene lookup returns CDR1 MNHEY and CDR2 SVGEGT. The CDR3 loop reads CASSYNRGPGKLFF. Here the CDR3 DNA reads TGTGCCAGCAGTTACAATAGGGGACCAGGGAAGCTGTTTTTT.

The V gene is TRBV6-4, the J gene TRBJ1-1, with D uncertain. Trimming took 5 bases from V and 3 from J, leaving 10 bases between them. The CDR3 has 13 residues. Germline CDR1 and CDR2: MRHNA and SNTAGT. CDR3 loop: CASSLGRDTEAFF. As DNA, the CDR3 is TGTGCCAGCAGTTTAGGACGGGACACTGAAGCTTTCTTT.

The chain links TRBV3-1 (or the pseudogene TRBV3-2) to TRBJ1-2; the match to TRBD1 covers 10 bases. Germline CDR1 LGHDT, CDR2 YNNKEL (reference sequence). CDR3 length: 14 residues. Unmatched junction bases numbered 3, after V lost 2 bases and J lost 6 bases. The DNA for the CDR3 is TGTGCCAGCAGCCAACACGGGACAGGGGATGGCTACACCTTC. Residues: CASSQHGTGDGYTF.

This chain joins TRBV23-1 and TRBJ2-3; D is undetermined. TRBV23-1 is an open reading frame, and its role is uncertain. Trimming left V 4 bases short and J 4 bases short, with 0 bases between. This CDR3 contains 10 residues. CDR3 nucleotides: TGCGCCAGCAGTCCAGATACGCAGTATTTT. It specifies CASSPDTQYF.

The chain recombines TRBV10-3 with TRBJ2-1; maybe TRBD1 (5 bases). V was cut by 4 bases and J by 4 bases, with 14 bases left in between. Germline V gene data show CDR1 as ENHRY and CDR2 as SYGVKD. The CDR3 extends over 15 amino acids. The CDR3 DNA sequence: TGTGCCATCAGTGGGGGTCAGGGCCTATACAATGAGCAGTTCTTC. It translates to CAISGGQGLYNEQFF.

DNA of the CDR3: TGTGCCAGCTCACCATATGTATCGGACACCACTAGCACAGATACGCAGTATTTT. It translates to CASSPYVSDTTSTDTQYF. V is TRBV18 and J is TRBJ2-3, with D possibly matching TRBD1 (5 bases). The V end was cut by 2 bases, the J end by 0 bases, with 18 bases between. Germline V CDR1 and CDR2: KGHSH, LQKENI. The CDR3 sequence is 18 residues long.

Concerning this clone: Other DNA sequences of this sample code for an identical CDR3. The rearrangement links TRBV28 to TRBJ2-7; 7 bases map to TRBD1. This CDR3 comprises 13 residues. Germline V CDR1 and CDR2: MDHEN, SYDVKM. J gave up 2 bases and V 6 bases, and 4 bases lay outside the gene matches. CDR3 nucleotide sequence: TGTGCCAGCAGCTCGGGACAGACCTACGAGCAGTACTTC. This encodes CASSSGQTYEQYF.

This clone came up once. The chain joins TRBV7-3 to TRBJ1-1, with TRBD1 matching 8 bases. With V trimmed by 4 bases and J by 5 bases, 3 bases remained unmatched. CDR1 is SGHTA and CDR2 is FQGTGA in the germline V gene. The CDR3 is 13 amino acids. CDR3 amino acids: CASSSDRETEAFF. The CDR3 DNA reads TGTGCCAGCAGCTCGGACAGGGAAACTGAAGCTTTCTTT.

The chain carries TRBV5-8 and TRBJ2-7; a weak D match, TRBD2 (7 bases). The germline gives CDR1 SGHTS, CDR2 YDEGEE. The CDR3 length is 14 residues. V was cut by 5 bases and J by 2 bases, with 14 bases left in between. The CDR3 DNA follows: TGTGCCAGCAGAATAGGGGGGGGTACCTACGAGCAGTACTTC. Translation: CASRIGGGTYEQYF.

The gene calls are TRBV25-1 and TRBJ1-6, with TRBD1 matching over 9 bases. V shed 4 bases, J shed 7 bases, and the junction held 5 bases outside the gene matches. CDR3 length equals 15 residues. CDR1 and CDR2 (germline): MGHDK, SYGVNS. The CDR3 loop is CASSVAGTGNSPLHF. CDR3 nucleotide sequence: TGTGCCAGCAGTGTAGCCGGGACAGGGAATTCACCCCTCCACTTT.

The chain combines TRBV27 with TRBJ1-5; D gene unclear. The ends were cut back, 3 bases at V and 4 bases at J, with 7 bases in the middle. Germline V CDR1 and CDR2: MNHEY, SMNVEV (reference sequence). This CDR3 region has 13 residues. As DNA, the CDR3 is TGTGCCAGCAGTTTGGTTACAAATCAGCCCCAGCATTTT. This gives the protein CASSLVTNQPQHF.

As DNA, the CDR3 is TGTGCCAGTAGTGCGGAAGTATCTGTGAACAATGAGCAGTTCTTC. Protein product: CASSAEVSVNNEQFF. The chain uses TRBV19 and TRBJ2-1; unclear D gene. V lost 5 bases to trimming and J lost 5 bases, with 16 bases between them. The germline V gene encodes CDR1 LNHDA and CDR2 SQIVND (reference sequence). The CDR3 has 15 amino acids.

The chain combines TRBV5-1 with TRBJ2-7; 8 bases fit TRBD1. J gave up 7 bases and V 4 bases, and 13 bases lay outside the gene matches. CDR3 length: 15 amino acids. In germline, CDR1 is SGHRS, CDR2 YFSETQ. The CDR3: CASSRDRGAFWEQYF. The CDR3, as DNA: TGCGCCAGCAGCCGCGACAGGGGTGCTTTCTGGGAGCAGTACTTC.